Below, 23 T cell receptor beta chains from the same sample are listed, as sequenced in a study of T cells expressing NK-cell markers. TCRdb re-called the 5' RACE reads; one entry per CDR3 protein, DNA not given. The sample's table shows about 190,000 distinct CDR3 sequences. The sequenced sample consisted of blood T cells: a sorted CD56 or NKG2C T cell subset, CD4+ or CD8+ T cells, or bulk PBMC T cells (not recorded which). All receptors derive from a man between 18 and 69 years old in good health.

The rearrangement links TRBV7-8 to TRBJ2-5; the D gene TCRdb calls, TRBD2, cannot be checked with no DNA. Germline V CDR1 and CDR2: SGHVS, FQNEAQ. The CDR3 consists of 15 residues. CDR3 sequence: CVSSLTSGARETQYF.

The chain's CDR3 is CASSVGARADTQYF. This rearrangement joins TRBV9 to TRBJ2-3; the TRBD1 assignment by TCRdb is unverifiable without DNA. The CDR3 is 14 amino acids. Germline V gives CDR1 SGDLS, CDR2 YYNGEE.

The CDR3 loop reads CASSYILQETQYF. The chain links TRBV2 to TRBJ2-5. The germline V gene has CDR1 SNHLY and CDR2 FYNNEI. The CDR3 totals 13 residues.

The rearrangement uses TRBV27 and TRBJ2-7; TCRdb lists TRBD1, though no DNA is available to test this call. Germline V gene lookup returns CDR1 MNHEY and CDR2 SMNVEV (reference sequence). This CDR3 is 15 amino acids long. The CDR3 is CASSPETGEVGEQYF.

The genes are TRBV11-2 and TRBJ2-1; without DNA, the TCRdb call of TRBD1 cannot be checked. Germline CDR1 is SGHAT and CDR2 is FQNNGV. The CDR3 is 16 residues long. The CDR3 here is CASSLDMRTTYNEQFF. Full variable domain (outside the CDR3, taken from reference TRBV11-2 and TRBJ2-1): EAGVAQSPRYKIIEKRQSVAFWCNPISGHATLYWYQQILGQGPKLLIQFQNNGVVDDSQLPKDRFSAERLKGVDSTLKIQPAKLEDSAVYLCASSLDMRTTYNEQFFGPGTRLTVL.

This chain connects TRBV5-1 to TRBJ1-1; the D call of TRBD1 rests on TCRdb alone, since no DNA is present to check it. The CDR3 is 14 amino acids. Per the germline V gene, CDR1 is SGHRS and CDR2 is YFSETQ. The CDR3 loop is CASSFQGANTEAFF.

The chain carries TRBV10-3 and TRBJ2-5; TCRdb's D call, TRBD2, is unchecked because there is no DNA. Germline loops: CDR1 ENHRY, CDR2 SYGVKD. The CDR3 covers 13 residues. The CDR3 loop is CAISSGGSETQYF.

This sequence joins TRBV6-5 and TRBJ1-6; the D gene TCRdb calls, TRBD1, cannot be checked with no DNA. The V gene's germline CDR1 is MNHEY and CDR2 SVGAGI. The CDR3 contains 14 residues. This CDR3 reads CASRPGQGGVPLHF.

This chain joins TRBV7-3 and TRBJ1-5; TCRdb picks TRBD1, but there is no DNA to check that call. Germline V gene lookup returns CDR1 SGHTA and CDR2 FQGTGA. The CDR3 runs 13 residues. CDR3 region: CASSLDRDQPQHF.

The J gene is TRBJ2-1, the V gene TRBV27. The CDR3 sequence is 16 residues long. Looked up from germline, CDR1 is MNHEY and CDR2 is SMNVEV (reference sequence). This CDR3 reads CASSFLADLSYNEQFF.

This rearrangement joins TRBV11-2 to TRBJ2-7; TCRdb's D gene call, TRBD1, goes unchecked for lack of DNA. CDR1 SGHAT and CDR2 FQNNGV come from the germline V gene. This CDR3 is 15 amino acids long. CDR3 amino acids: CASSQGVGVGYEQYF.

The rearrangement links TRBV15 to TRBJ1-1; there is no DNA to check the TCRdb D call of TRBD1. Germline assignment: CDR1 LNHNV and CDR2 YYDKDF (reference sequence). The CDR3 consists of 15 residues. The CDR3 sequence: CATSPPWVGNTEAFF.

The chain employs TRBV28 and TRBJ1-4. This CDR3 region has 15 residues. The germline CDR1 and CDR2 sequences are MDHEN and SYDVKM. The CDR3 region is CASSPRREGDGKLFF.

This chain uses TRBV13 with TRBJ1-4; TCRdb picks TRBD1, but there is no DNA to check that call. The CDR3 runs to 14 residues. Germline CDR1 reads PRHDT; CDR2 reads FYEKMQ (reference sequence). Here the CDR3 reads CASSPGGGVEKLFF.

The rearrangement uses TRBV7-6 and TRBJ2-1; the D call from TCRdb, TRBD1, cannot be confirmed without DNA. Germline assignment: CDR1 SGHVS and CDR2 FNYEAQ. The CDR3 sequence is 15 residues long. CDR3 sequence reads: CASSNRDRGPNEQFF. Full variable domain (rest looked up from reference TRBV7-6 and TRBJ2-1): GAGVSQSPRYKVTKRGQDVALRCDPISGHVSLYWYRQALGQGPEFLTYFNYEAQQDKSGLPNDRFSAERPEGSISTLTIQRTEQRDSAMYRCASSNRDRGPNEQFFGPGTRLTVL.

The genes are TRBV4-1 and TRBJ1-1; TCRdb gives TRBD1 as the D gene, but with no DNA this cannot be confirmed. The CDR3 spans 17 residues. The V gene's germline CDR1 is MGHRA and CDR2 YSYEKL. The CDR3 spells CASSQGGRSHMNTEAFF.

CDR3 in amino acids: CATSTSAGSGNTIYF. This rearrangement joins TRBV15 to TRBJ1-3. The CDR3 is 15 residues long. Germline V lookup: CDR1 LNHNV, CDR2 YYDKDF (reference sequence).

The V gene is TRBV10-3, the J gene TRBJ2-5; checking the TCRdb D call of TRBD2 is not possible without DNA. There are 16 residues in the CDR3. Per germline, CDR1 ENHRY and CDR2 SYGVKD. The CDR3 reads CAISERTSGGQETQYF.

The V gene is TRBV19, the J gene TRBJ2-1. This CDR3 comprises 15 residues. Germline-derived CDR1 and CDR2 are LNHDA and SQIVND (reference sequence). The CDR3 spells CASSNLQSSYNEQFF.

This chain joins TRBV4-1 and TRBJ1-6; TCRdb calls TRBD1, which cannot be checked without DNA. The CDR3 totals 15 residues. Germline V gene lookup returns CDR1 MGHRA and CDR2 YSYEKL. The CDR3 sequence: CASSLKQGYNSPLHF.

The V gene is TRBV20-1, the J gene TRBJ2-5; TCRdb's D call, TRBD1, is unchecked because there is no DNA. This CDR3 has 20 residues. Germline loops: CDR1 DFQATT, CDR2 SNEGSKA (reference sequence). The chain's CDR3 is CSAGSGLFGDRGHFDETQYF.

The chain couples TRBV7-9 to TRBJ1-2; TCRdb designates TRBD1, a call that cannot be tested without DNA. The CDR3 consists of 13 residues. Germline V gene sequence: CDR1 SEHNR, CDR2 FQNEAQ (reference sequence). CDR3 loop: CASSSRDNYGYTF.

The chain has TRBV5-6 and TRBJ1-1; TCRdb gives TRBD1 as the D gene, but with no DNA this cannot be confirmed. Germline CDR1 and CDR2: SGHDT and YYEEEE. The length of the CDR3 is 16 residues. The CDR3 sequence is CASSSGSGEMNTEAFF. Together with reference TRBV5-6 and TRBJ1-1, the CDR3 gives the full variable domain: DAGVTQSPTHLIKTRGQQVTLRCSPKSGHDTVSWYQQALGQGPQFIFQYYEEEERQRGNFPDRFSGHQFPNYSSELNVNALLLGDSALYLCASSSGSGEMNTEAFFGQGTRLTVV.